A single sample is the source of the 26 T cell receptor beta chains below, sequenced in a study of cytomegalovirus exposure and HLA in healthy donors. Measured with immunoSEQ multiplex PCR; TCRdb has only the in-frame clones, and not every one. Altogether about 170,000 clones are present, roughly nine tenths being singletons, with the ten largest covering 2% to 3%. The specimen was PBMCs. These receptors came from a man aged 18 to 30 in good health and CMV-seropositive.

This chain uses TRBV13 with TRBJ1-4; D remains ambiguous. The CDR3 runs to 13 residues. The ends were cut back, 5 bases at V and 8 bases at J, with 12 bases in the middle. Per germline, CDR1 PRHDT and CDR2 FYEKMQ (reference sequence). The CDR3 sequence is CASSLFRGEKLFF. DNA of the CDR3: TGTGCCAGCAGCCTTTTCCGGGGAGAAAAACTGTTTTTT.

The chain links TRBV6-4 to TRBJ1-1, with 8 bases matching TRBD1. CDR3 length: 20 amino acids. Germline values: CDR1 MRHNA, CDR2 SNTAGT. Unmatched junction bases numbered 23, after V lost 7 bases and J lost 1 base. The CDR3 sequence: CASIYRDRPLGVYSNTEAFF. The CDR3 DNA reads TGTGCCAGCATATACCGGGACAGGCCTTTGGGGGTGTATTCGAACACTGAAGCTTTCTTT.

The chain uses TRBV27 and TRBJ2-1, with D perhaps matching TRBD2 (5 bases). V was trimmed by 0 bases and J by 15 bases, leaving 18 bases between them. The CDR3 has 14 amino acids. In germline, CDR1 is MNHEY, CDR2 SMNVEV (reference sequence). The CDR3 spells CASSLSIDLARVFF. CDR3 DNA: TGTGCCAGCAGTTTATCGATCGATCTGGCGAGGGTGTTCTTC.

This clone was seen more than once but under ten times. The chain employs TRBV7-9 and TRBJ2-7; TRBD1 agrees at 11 bases. Germline CDR1 SEHNR, CDR2 FQNEAQ (reference sequence). The V gene end was trimmed by 6 bases and the J gene end by 5 bases; junction bases not matched to a gene: 6. CDR3 size: 14 residues. DNA of the CDR3: TGTGCCAGCAGACCGGACAGGGGGCGGCACGAGCAGTACTTC. Its translation: CASRPDRGRHEQYF.

The chain employs TRBV6-5 and TRBJ2-7; 10 bases align to TRBD1. The CDR3 has 15 amino acids. In germline, CDR1 is MNHEY, CDR2 SVGAGI. V shed 6 bases, J shed 0 bases, and the junction held 5 bases outside the gene matches. CDR3: CASRVTGGRSYEQYF. CDR3 nucleotide sequence: TGTGCCAGCAGGGTGACAGGGGGCCGCTCCTACGAGCAGTACTTC.

This clone was recorded a few times. The chain carries TRBV9 and TRBJ1-2; tentative D call: TRBD1 (5 bases). The CDR3 contains 14 residues. Germline V CDR1 and CDR2: SGDLS, YYNGEE. Deletions cut 3 bases from V and 3 bases from J, with 12 bases between. The chain's CDR3 is CASSGVGGDYGYTF. The DNA for the CDR3 is TGTGCCAGCAGCGGGGTGGGGGGTGACTATGGCTACACCTTC.

The CDR3 DNA reads TGTGCCATCAGTGGAGAAGGGGTCCAGTTCTTC. Translating gives CAISGEGVQFF. The genes are TRBV10-3 and TRBJ2-1; D may be TRBD1 (5 bases). CDR3 size: 11 residues. Per germline, CDR1 ENHRY and CDR2 SYGVKD. V was trimmed by 4 bases and J by 13 bases, leaving 11 bases between them.

The chain links TRBV6-5 to TRBJ2-2; D is perhaps TRBD2 (6 bases). The CDR3 length is 13 residues. Germline V lookup: CDR1 MNHEY, CDR2 SVGAGI. V was trimmed by 7 bases and J by 6 bases, leaving 12 bases between them. The CDR3 here is CASTLTGAGELFF. The CDR3 DNA reads as TGTGCCAGCACCTTGACGGGGGCCGGGGAGCTGTTTTTT.

The V call is TRBV7-2, the J call TRBJ1-2; 9 nucleotides align to TRBD1. The CDR3 contains 15 residues. Germline V gives CDR1 SGHTA, CDR2 FQGNSA. The ends lost 4 bases at V and 4 bases at J; junction bases unmatched: 7. CDR3 residues: CASSSDRGGGYGYTF. In DNA form, the CDR3 reads TGTGCCAGCAGCTCGGACAGGGGAGGGGGCTATGGCTACACCTTC.

Details on this clone: The junction does not match germline at one end; this may be a read error. V and J are TRBV5-1 and TRBJ1-1; TRBD1 matches at 7 bases. Germline V lookup: CDR1 SGHRS, CDR2 YFSETQ. The CDR3 spans 13 residues. The chain's CDR3 is CASSATGNPEAFF. DNA for the CDR3: TGCGCCAGCAGCGCGACAGGGAACCCTGAAGCTTTCTTT. The full variable domain, its missing parts supplied by reference TRBV5-1 and TRBJ1-1, is KAGVTQTPRYLIKTRGQQVTLSCSPISGHRSVSWYQQTPGQGLQFLFEYFSETQRNKGNFPGRFSGRQFSNSRSEMNVSTLELGDSALYLCASSATGNPEAFFGQGTRLTVV.

The J gene is TRBJ1-6, the V gene TRBV7-6; no definite D call. V lost 5 bases, J lost 5 bases, and 4 bases lay in between. The CDR3 totals 12 residues. The V gene's germline CDR1 is SGHVS and CDR2 FNYEAQ. The CDR3 DNA is TGTGCCAGCAGCCAAAATAATTCACCCCTCCACTTT. This encodes CASSQNNSPLHF.

The chain employs TRBV10-3 and TRBJ2-7; 7 bases align to TRBD2. This CDR3 is 13 amino acids long. Trimming cost V 7 bases and J 7 bases; bases outside gene matches: 10. Germline V lookup: CDR1 ENHRY, CDR2 SYGVKD. The CDR3 loop is CAITETSSREQYF. In DNA, the CDR3 is TGTGCCATCACGGAGACTAGCTCGAGGGAGCAGTACTTC.

This clone was seen only a few times. The CDR3 region is CAISPTGVYGYTF. CDR3 bases: TGTGCCATCAGTCCTACAGGGGTGTATGGCTACACCTTC. The chain joins TRBV10-3 to TRBJ1-2; TRBD1 agrees at 7 bases. Looked up from germline, CDR1 is ENHRY and CDR2 is SYGVKD. This CDR3 is built from 13 residues. Trimming cost V 5 bases and J 5 bases; bases outside gene matches: 5.

V gene TRBV19 combines with J gene TRBJ2-3; no reliable D call. The V end was cut by 4 bases, the J end by 4 bases, with 9 bases between. Germline lookup yields CDR1 LNHDA and CDR2 SQIVND (reference sequence). The CDR3 runs 13 residues. The CDR3 spells CASSNSLPDTQYF. The DNA of the CDR3 is TGTGCCAGTAGTAACTCCTTGCCAGATACGCAGTATTTT.

This chain's CDR3 is CASSPWGATNEKLFF. Here the CDR3 DNA reads TGCGCCAGCAGCCCATGGGGGGCAACTAATGAAAAACTGTTTTTT. The V and J genes are TRBV5-1 and TRBJ1-4; D might be TRBD1 (5 bases). The V and J ends lost 4 bases and 0 bases respectively, with 10 bases between them. The length of the CDR3 is 15 residues. The germline gives CDR1 SGHRS, CDR2 YFSETQ.

The chain is built from TRBV27 and TRBJ1-1; D might be TRBD1 (6 bases). Germline CDR1 is MNHEY and CDR2 is SMNVEV (reference sequence). V was trimmed by 2 bases and J by 12 bases, leaving 13 bases between them. The CDR3 totals 12 residues. CDR3 sequence: CASSLPTGITFF. The CDR3 DNA reads as TGTGCCAGCAGTTTACCGACAGGAATAACTTTCTTT.

The rearrangement links TRBV4-1 to TRBJ1-5; a weak D match, TRBD1 (6 bases). Germline V CDR1 and CDR2: MGHRA, YSYEKL. The V gene lost 1 base and the J gene lost 4 bases, with 11 bases spanning the gap. The CDR3 has 15 amino acids. The CDR3 nucleotides read TGCGCCAGCAGCCAAGGTTACACAGGGAATCAGCCCCAGCATTTT. It encodes CASSQGYTGNQPQHF.

V is TRBV6-1 and J is TRBJ2-1; maybe TRBD2 (5 bases). This CDR3 has 14 amino acids. Between the trimmed V and J ends, which lost 6 bases and 7 bases, there was a span of 16 bases. Per germline, CDR1 MNHNS and CDR2 SASEGT. This chain's CDR3 is CASSLATLVNEQFF. CDR3 nucleotide sequence: TGTGCCAGCAGCCTCGCGACACTAGTGAATGAGCAGTTCTTC.

The rearrangement uses TRBV5-1 and TRBJ2-1; 13 bases fit TRBD2. CDR3 size: 15 residues. Germline CDR1 SGHRS, CDR2 YFSETQ. V was clipped by 6 bases and J by 5 bases; unmatched bases: 5. CDR3 in DNA: TGCGCCAGCACCTTCGGACTAGCGGGAGACAATGAGCAGTTCTTC. This translates into CASTFGLAGDNEQFF.

The table lists this clone with a count of one. CDR3 bases: TGTGCCAGTCGACTAGCGGGGTCAAATGAGCAGTTCTTC. Translated: CASRLAGSNEQFF. The J gene is TRBJ2-1, the V gene TRBV19, with 11 bases matching TRBD2. Per the germline V gene, CDR1 is LNHDA and CDR2 is SQIVND (reference sequence). The V segment lost 8 bases and the J segment 7 bases; nucleotides outside the gene matches: 4. This CDR3 spans 13 amino acids. Full variable domain (missing parts from reference TRBV19 and TRBJ2-1): DGGITQSPKYLFRKEGQNVTLSCEQNLNHDAMYWYRQDPGQGLRLIYYSQIVNDFQKGDIAEGYSVSREKKESFPLTVTSAQKNPTAFYLCASRLAGSNEQFFGPGTRLTVL.

The chain couples TRBV5-6 to TRBJ2-2, with 7 bases matching TRBD1. The CDR3 covers 16 residues. Germline V lookup: CDR1 SGHDT, CDR2 YYEEEE. V was pared by 1 base and J by 7 bases, with 10 bases of the junction left unmatched. The CDR3 bases are TGTGCCAGCAGCTTGAGAGGGGGCTACATTTTCGGGGAGCTGTTTTTT. This encodes CASSLRGGYIFGELFF. Full variable domain (remainder filled in from reference TRBV5-6 and TRBJ2-2): DAGVTQSPTHLIKTRGQQVTLRCSPKSGHDTVSWYQQALGQGPQFIFQYYEEEERQRGNFPDRFSGHQFPNYSSELNVNALLLGDSALYLCASSLRGGYIFGELFFGEGSRLTVL.

V and J are TRBV18 and TRBJ1-2, with 10 nucleotides matching TRBD1. The V gene's germline CDR1 is KGHSH and CDR2 LQKENI. Trimming removed 0 bases from V and 12 bases from J; junction bases left unmatched: 4. The CDR3 has 13 amino acids. The CDR3 here is CASSPPRTGGNTF. The CDR3, as DNA: TGTGCCAGCTCACCACCACGGACAGGGGGAAACACCTTC.

The V call is TRBV6-6, the J call TRBJ2-1; D is possibly TRBD1 (6 bases). Per the germline V gene, CDR1 is MNHNY and CDR2 is SVGAGI (reference sequence). Trimming left V 2 bases short and J 3 bases short, with 11 bases between. The CDR3 contains 15 residues. CDR3 sequence reads: CASSYGQGNYNEQFF. The DNA for the CDR3 is TGTGCCAGCAGTTACGGTCAGGGGAACTACAATGAGCAGTTCTTC.

The chain links TRBV18 to TRBJ1-1; 7 nucleotides match TRBD1. V gave up 4 bases and J gave up 2 bases; unmatched junction bases: 10. In germline, CDR1 is KGHSH, CDR2 LQKENI. The CDR3 totals 16 residues. As DNA, the CDR3 is TGTGCCAGCTCACTCTCCGGACAGGTTCTTAACACTGAAGCTTTCTTT. Amino acid sequence: CASSLSGQVLNTEAFF.

The chain employs TRBV28 and TRBJ1-1; D remains unclear. The germline V and J ends were trimmed by 6 bases and 4 bases, with 12 bases remaining between them. This CDR3 has 13 residues. CDR1 MDHEN and CDR2 SYDVKM come from the germline V gene. CDR3 nucleotides: TGTGCCAGCAGCCGGAGGTTGGCCACTGAAGCTTTCTTT. This encodes CASSRRLATEAFF.

J is TRBJ1-2 and V is TRBV29-1; no clear D gene. The CDR3 sequence is 14 residues long. V lost 5 bases to trimming and J lost 0 bases, with 13 bases between them. CDR1 is SQVTM and CDR2 is ANQGSEA in the germline V gene. The CDR3 reads CSVKLERTNYGYTF. DNA for the CDR3: TGCAGCGTTAAGCTAGAACGGACTAACTATGGCTACACCTTC.